The clone carrying this TCR beta chain turned up a few times. Its antigen is as yet unknown. Germline V gene lookup returns CDR1 DFQATT and CDR2 SNEGSKA (reference sequence). This CDR3 has 14 amino acids. V shed 2 bases and J 3 bases; nucleotides not matched to a gene: 6. These data belong to a study of T-cell memory formation after mild COVID-19. General study points: Clonal second-wave expansions that peaked on day 37 had unconfirmed SARS-CoV-2 specificity. Contracting clones, day 15 to 85, had balanced CD4/CD8, and later expanders favored CD4+. Pre-infection memory showed some responding clones, and this suggested that cross-reactive memory joined.

Barcoded TCR alpha and TCR beta cDNA libraries with UMIs came from 5'RACE using constant-segment primers. MiXCR, applied by TCRdb to the 5' RACE reads, yields one record per CDR3 protein. Of hundreds of thousands of distinct CDR3 sequences in the sample, roughly 20% were seen once. This TCR came from an adult woman who had mild COVID-19 (a few samples of this study predate the infection). Cell type and time point are not known. The rearrangement links TRBV20-1 to TRBJ2-5, with 7 bases aligning to TRBD1. Sequences were obtained from PBMCs or a T cell subset sorted from them (not recorded which). CDR3 sequence: CSARINRGEETQYF. CDR3 in DNA: TGCAGTGCTAGAATTAACAGGGGTGAAGAGACCCAGTACTTC.